Detailed here is one TCR beta chain. The specificity of this receptor is unknown. Base qualities were left out, and no much larger clone turns up one base away. The CDR3 runs 15 residues from the cysteine to the phenylalanine. The CDR3 DNA has 45 bases and is translated from base 1. The germline V gene sets CDR1 to SGHDN and CDR2 to FVKESK. V is trimmed back by 2 bases and J by 5 bases, and the junction contains 8 bases that no gene match accounts for. Libraries were constructed by the immunoSEQ multiplex PCR assay. TCRdb took this table from immuneACCESS and kept in-frame rearrangements with V and J called. Such tables lack part of the clones; where checked against another copy, unresolved V genes explain under half of the gap, and the rest is unexplained. The sample includes tens of thousands of clones, with around 90% observed a single time. The ten largest clones add up to roughly 1.9% of the sample.

The source of the sample is a study of T cell changes during pregnancy in multiple sclerosis (dated by TCRdb to about 2019). For context, the study as a whole: The study examined how the T cell repertoire changed over the course of pregnancy in women with multiple sclerosis.

Sequences were derived from peripheral blood, sampled in the second trimester of pregnancy. This TCR was sampled from a female donor with multiple sclerosis, enrolled in a pregnancy study. This chain joins TRBV14 to TRBJ2-5, with 7 bases in between that match TRBD1. The CDR3 protein: CASSQTNRGRETQYF. At the DNA level, the sequence is TGTGCCAGCAGCCAAACCAACAGGGGTCGGGAGACCCAGTACTTC.